Listed below are T cell receptor beta chains from one sample, sequenced in a study of blood T cell repertoires in COVID-19. TCRdb's copy holds only in-frame clones and misses some; the assay was immunoSEQ multiplex PCR. This table holds about 83,000 clones, approximately 90% found once. Sequenced input: peripheral blood. These receptors were collected from a woman in her 50s with active or convalescent COVID-19. The CDR3 runs from the conserved cysteine through the conserved F or W. The D gene is left open where the match is weak. Only some rows state a clone size, as once, few, many or a class for expanded clones.

>NA|TRBV19|15|NA|TRBJ1-2
CASSIGYSGIYGYTF
TGTGCCAGTAGTATAGGTTATTCGGGAATCTATGGCTACACCTTC
>NA|TRBV6-5|15|TRBD1|TRBJ1-5
CASRLTGGSNQPQHF
TGTGCCAGCAGACTCACAGGGGGTAGCAATCAGCCCCAGCATTTT
>NA|TRBV6-7|9|NA|TRBJ1-1
CASRGLPFF
TGTGCCAGCCGGGGTCTCCCTTTCTTT
>NA|TRBV5-5|18|TRBD1|TRBJ2-3
CASSPRDRGSMSTDTQYF
TGTGCCAGCAGCCCCCGGGACAGGGGTTCGATGAGCACAGATACGCAGTATTTT
>NA|TRBV19|14|TRBD1|TRBJ1-2
CASSIYRGQGGYTF
TGTGCCAGTAGTATCTACAGGGGGCAGGGTGGCTACACCTTC
>NA|TRBV7-9|9|NA|TRBJ2-5
CATEETQYF
TGTGCCACAGAAGAGACCCAGTACTTC
>NA|TRBV5-1|14|NA|TRBJ2-3
CASSWTSGVDTQYF
TGCGCCAGCAGCTGGACCTCAGGGGTAGATACGCAGTATTTT
>NA|TRBV7-9|16|NA|TRBJ2-5
CASSLPSGHGGETQYF
TGTGCCAGCAGCTTACCTTCGGGACACGGCGGGGAGACCCAGTACTTC
>NA|TRBV4-2|16|TRBD1|TRBJ1-2
CASSQGGTATNYGYTF
TGTGCCAGCAGCCAAGGAGGGACAGCCACTAACTATGGCTACACCTTC
>NA|TRBV7-6|16|TRBD1|TRBJ1-1
CASSGFPRGLNTEAFF
TGTGCCAGCAGCGGGTTCCCGAGGGGGCTGAACACTGAAGCTTTCTTT
>NA|TRBV10-3|15|TRBD1|TRBJ1-5
CAISDPGRDSQPQHF
TGTGCCATCAGTGACCCCGGGAGGGACAGTCAGCCCCAGCATTTT
>once|TRBV5-1|15|TRBD1|TRBJ2-5
CASSPGQGMGETQYF
TGCGCCAGCAGCCCGGGACAGGGGATGGGAGAGACCCAGTACTTC
>NA|TRBV3-1/TRBV3-2|14|NA|TRBJ1-1
CASSHGWMNTEAFF
TGTGCCAGCAGCCACGGGTGGATGAACACTGAAGCTTTCTTT
>NA|TRBV30|15|NA|TRBJ1-3
CAWSDWGRQGNTIYF
TGTGCCTGGAGTGATTGGGGGCGCCAGGGAAACACCATATATTTT
>NA|TRBV27|15|NA|TRBJ1-1
CASSFQRPGSAEAFF
TGTGCCAGCAGTTTCCAGAGACCCGGCAGCGCTGAAGCTTTCTTT
>NA|TRBV20-1|11|NA|TRBJ1-1
CSARQNTEAFF
TGCAGTGCTAGACAGAACACTGAAGCTTTCTTT
>once|TRBV7-9|15|NA|TRBJ2-3
CASSWSGAGTDTQYF
TGTGCCAGCAGCTGGTCTGGGGCTGGCACAGATACGCAGTATTTT
>NA|TRBV7-8|13|NA|TRBJ1-6
CASTWSSNSPLHF
TGTGCCAGCACCTGGTCTAGTAATTCACCCCTCCACTTT
>NA|TRBV5-1|13|NA|TRBJ1-2
CASSEPGLYGYTF
TGCGCCAGCAGCGAGCCAGGACTCTATGGCTACACCTTC
>NA|TRBV10-3|14|NA|TRBJ1-1
CAISKQGEGTEAFF
TGTGCCATCAGTAAACAGGGTGAGGGCACTGAAGCTTTCTTT
>few|TRBV12-3/TRBV12-4|13|NA|TRBJ1-2
CASSADGLYGYTF
TGTGCCAGCAGTGCGGACGGACTCTATGGCTACACCTTC
>NA|TRBV5-1|13|NA|TRBJ1-1
CASAGAGNTEAFF
TGCGCCAGCGCGGGGGCGGGGAACACTGAAGCTTTCTTT